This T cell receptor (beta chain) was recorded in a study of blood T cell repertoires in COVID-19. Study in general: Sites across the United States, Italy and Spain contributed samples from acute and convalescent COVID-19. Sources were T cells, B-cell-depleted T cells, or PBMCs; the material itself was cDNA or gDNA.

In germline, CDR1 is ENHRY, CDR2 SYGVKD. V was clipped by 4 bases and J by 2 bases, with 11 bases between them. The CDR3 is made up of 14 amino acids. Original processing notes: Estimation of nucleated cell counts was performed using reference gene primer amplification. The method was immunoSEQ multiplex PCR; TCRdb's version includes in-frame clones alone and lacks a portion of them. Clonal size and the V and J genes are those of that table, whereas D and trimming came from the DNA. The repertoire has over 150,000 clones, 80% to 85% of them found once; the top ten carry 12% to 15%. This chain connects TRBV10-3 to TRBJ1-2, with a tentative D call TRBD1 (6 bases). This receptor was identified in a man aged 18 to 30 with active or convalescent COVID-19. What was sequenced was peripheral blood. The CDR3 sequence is CAISVQTGNYGYTF. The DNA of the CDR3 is TGTGCCATCAGTGTACAGACAGGAAACTATGGCTACACCTTC.